The clone carrying this T cell receptor (beta chain) showed up just a few times. Antigen unknown. TCRbeta library construction was performed incorporating unique molecular identifiers. MiXCR, applied by TCRdb to the PCR reads, yields one record per CDR3 protein. The sample includes about 600,000 distinct CDR3 sequences, approximately 22% seen only once; the top ten take roughly an eighth. Per germline, CDR1 MNHEY and CDR2 SVGAGI. The CDR3 consists of 15 residues. Trimming cost V 0 bases and J 8 bases; bases outside gene matches: 6. This entry belongs to a study of T-cell reconstitution after alpha-beta-depleted transplantation in children. Study-wide findings and caveats: The origin of alpha-beta T cells about two months after transplant was reportedly several hundred expanded graft clones.

This specimen was PBMCs, mostly from graft donor cells, taken 360 days after TCRalphabeta/CD19-depleted stem cell transplant. The receptor comes from a boy under two years old who had a stem cell transplant for acute myeloid leukemia, so the T cells may come from the graft donor. The V gene is TRBV6-5, the J gene TRBJ1-4, with 7 bases matching TRBD1. The CDR3 sequence is CASSYSRQGNEKLFF. The CDR3 DNA sequence: TGTGCCAGCAGTTACTCGCGACAGGGAAACGAAAAACTGTTTTTT.